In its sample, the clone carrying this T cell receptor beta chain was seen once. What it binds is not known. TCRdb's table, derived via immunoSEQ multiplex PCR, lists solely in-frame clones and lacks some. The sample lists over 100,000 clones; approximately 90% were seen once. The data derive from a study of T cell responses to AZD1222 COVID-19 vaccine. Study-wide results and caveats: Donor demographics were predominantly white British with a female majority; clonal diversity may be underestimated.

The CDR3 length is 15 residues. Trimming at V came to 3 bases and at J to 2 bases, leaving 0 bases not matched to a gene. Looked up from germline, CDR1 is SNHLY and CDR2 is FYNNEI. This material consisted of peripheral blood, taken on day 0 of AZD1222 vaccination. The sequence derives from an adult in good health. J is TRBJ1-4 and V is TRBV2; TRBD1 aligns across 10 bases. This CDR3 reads CASSEGQGTNEKLFF. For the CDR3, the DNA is TGTGCCAGCAGTGAGGGACAGGGGACTAATGAAAAACTGTTTTTT.